Presented here are 10 T cell receptor beta chains from one specimen sequenced in a study of Graves' ophthalmopathy and Graves' hyperthyroidism. TCR beta CDR3 regions were amplified from RNA transcripts. HTBI primers were employed in first-round RT-PCR, then a second-round multiplex PCR followed. TCRdb processed the multiplex PCR reads anew with MiXCR; each CDR3 protein has one entry. The sample consists of approximately 700,000 distinct CDR3 sequences, 40% of them appearing once. Sequencing used peripheral blood. The receptors originated from an adult man with Graves' ophthalmopathy.

Regarding this clonotype: The conserved final phenylalanine or tryptophan is absent from the CDR3, which likely points to a read error. V and J are TRBV7-6 and TRBJ1-3; 7 positions match TRBD1. The CDR3 sequence is 16 residues long. With 3 bases clipped from V and 2 bases from J, the junction kept 7 bases outside the gene matches. Germline V gene lookup returns CDR1 SGHVS and CDR2 FNYEAQ. The CDR3 protein is CASSLGQMVTGNTIYL. In nucleotides, the CDR3 is TGTGCCAGCAGCTTGGGACAGATGGTAACTGGAAACACCATATATCTT.

This chain connects TRBV7-2 to TRBJ1-2, with D hard to call. The germline V gene has CDR1 SGHTA and CDR2 FQGNSA. The CDR3 has 14 amino acids. The V end was cut by 8 bases, the J end by 2 bases, with 15 bases between. DNA of the CDR3: TGTGCCAGCCGCAGGTCTGCGATCAACTATGGCTACACCTTC. Translated, it gives CASRRSAINYGYTF.

In this sample, this clonotype turned up many times. V and J are TRBV15 and TRBJ1-2; D is unresolved. CDR1 is LNHNV and CDR2 is YYDKDF in the germline V gene (reference sequence). Trimming shortened V by 4 bases and J by 0 bases, and 12 bases separated the two germline ends. The CDR3 has 15 residues. The CDR3 DNA reads TGTGCCACCAGCAATTCGAACCGAGCTAACTATGGCTACACCTTC. Protein: CATSNSNRANYGYTF.

This clonotype was counted only a few times. The gene calls are TRBV5-1 and TRBJ1-1, with D perhaps TRBD1 (6 bases). The CDR3 extends over 16 amino acids. Trimming removed 4 bases at V and 0 bases at J, with 16 bases between. Germline-derived CDR1 and CDR2 are SGHRS and YFSETQ. CDR3 sequence reads: CASSLSAGQMNTEAFF. The CDR3, as DNA: TGCGCCAGCAGCCTGAGTGCGGGACAAATGAACACTGAAGCTTTCTTT.

The chain carries TRBV7-9 and TRBJ1-2; 9 bases fit TRBD1. Losses at the gene ends were 5 bases for V and 6 bases for J; bases not matched to a gene: 7. CDR3 length: 14 amino acids. CDR1 SEHNR and CDR2 FQNEAQ come from the germline V gene (reference sequence). In DNA, the CDR3 is TGTGCCAGCAGCCAATCCGGGACAGGGAATGGCTACACCTTC. Protein sequence: CASSQSGTGNGYTF.

This clonotype was found a few times. The chain links TRBV7-9 to TRBJ1-1; 10 bases map to TRBD1. The CDR3 has 19 amino acids. Germline CDR1 is SEHNR and CDR2 is FQNEAQ (reference sequence). V dropped 5 bases and J dropped 4; count of bases not matched to a gene: 19. In DNA form, the CDR3 reads TGTGCCAGCAGCCGCACCTTAGGGACAGGGGTGGGCGTGGGCACTGAAGCTTTCTTT. It is translated as CASSRTLGTGVGVGTEAFF.

CDR3 in amino acids: CASSPRVGSAGELFF. The CDR3 DNA reads as TGTGCCAGCAGTCCCCGCGTGGGGTCCGCCGGGGAGCTGTTTTTT. V and J are TRBV2 and TRBJ2-2; D is unclear. Germline CDR1 is SNHLY and CDR2 is FYNNEI. This CDR3 region has 15 residues. Trimming shortened V by 5 bases and J by 6 bases, and 16 bases separated the two germline ends.

Only a few counts were recorded for this clonotype. The CDR3 nucleotides read TGTGCCAGTAGCGGACCGGGGTATCAGCCCCAGCATTTT. Amino acid sequence: CASSGPGYQPQHF. The chain employs TRBV19 and TRBJ1-5; no reliable D call. The CDR3 runs to 13 residues. Trimming left V 6 bases short and J 5 bases short, with 11 bases between. The germline CDR1 and CDR2 sequences are LNHDA and SQIVND (reference sequence).

V gene TRBV19 combines with J gene TRBJ1-1; D gene uncertain. This CDR3 region has 15 residues. V gave up 3 bases and J gave up 4 bases, with 15 bases separating them. The germline V gene has CDR1 LNHDA and CDR2 SQIVND (reference sequence). CDR3 in amino acids: CASSIGWAVGTEAFF. DNA for the CDR3: TGTGCCAGTAGTATTGGCTGGGCGGTTGGCACTGAAGCTTTCTTT.

There are many counts of this clonotype. The chain combines TRBV7-9 with TRBJ2-2; D call uncertain. This CDR3 comprises 11 residues. V lost 10 bases, J lost 3 bases, and 6 bases lay in between. Germline CDR1 reads SEHNR; CDR2 reads FQNEAQ (reference sequence). The DNA for the CDR3 is TGTGCCACCTCGGACACCGGGGAGCTGTTTTTT. It yields the protein CATSDTGELFF.